The source of this TCR beta chain is a study of early stage breast cancer tumors. Study at large: Most invasive tumors, about 80% of the 16, were ER+/PR+/HER2-.

Study-wide results and limits: Comparing each tissue with blood distinguished tumor from normal in 14 of 16 patients. Functional markers like CD4, CD8 and FOXP3 were missed in bulk sequencing.

Repertoires were generated with immunoSEQ multiplex PCR, while TCRdb's copy carries only in-frame clones and drops some. Of around 51,000 clones listed, more than 70% are singletons. Per germline, CDR1 KGHSH and CDR2 LQKENI. Trimming left V 0 bases short and J 7 bases short, with 5 bases between. The CDR3 totals 12 residues. About this clone itself: What it binds is not known.

This chain connects TRBV18 to TRBJ2-3; D not certain. This sequence was found in a person aged 40 to 49 with breast cancer. Sequencing was carried out using blood. The CDR3 reads CASSPPRNTQYF. The CDR3, as DNA: TGTGCCAGCTCACCACCGCGAAATACGCAGTATTTT.